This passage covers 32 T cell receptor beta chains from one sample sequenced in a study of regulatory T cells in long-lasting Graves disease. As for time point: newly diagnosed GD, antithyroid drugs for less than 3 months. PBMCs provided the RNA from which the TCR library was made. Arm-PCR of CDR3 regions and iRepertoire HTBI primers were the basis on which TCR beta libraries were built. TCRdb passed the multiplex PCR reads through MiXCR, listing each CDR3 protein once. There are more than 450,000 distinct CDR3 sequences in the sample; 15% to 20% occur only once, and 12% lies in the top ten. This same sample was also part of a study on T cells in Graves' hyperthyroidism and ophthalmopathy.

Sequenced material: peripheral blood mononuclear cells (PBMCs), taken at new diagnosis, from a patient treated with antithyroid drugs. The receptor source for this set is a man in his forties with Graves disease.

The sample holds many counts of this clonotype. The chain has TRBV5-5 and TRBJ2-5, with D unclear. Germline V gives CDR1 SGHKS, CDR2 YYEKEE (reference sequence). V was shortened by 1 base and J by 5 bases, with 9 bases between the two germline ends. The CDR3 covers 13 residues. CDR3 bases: TGTGCCAGCAGCTTGCTGGGCAGCGAGACCCAGTACTTC. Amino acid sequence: CASSLLGSETQYF.

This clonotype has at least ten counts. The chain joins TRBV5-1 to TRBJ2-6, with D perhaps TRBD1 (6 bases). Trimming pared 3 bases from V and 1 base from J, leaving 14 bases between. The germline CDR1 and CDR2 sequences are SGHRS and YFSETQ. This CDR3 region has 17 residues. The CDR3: CASSSQGQSSGANVLTF. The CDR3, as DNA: TGCGCCAGCAGCTCACAGGGACAATCATCTGGGGCCAACGTCCTGACTTTC. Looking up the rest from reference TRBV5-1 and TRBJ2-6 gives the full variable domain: KAGVTQTPRYLIKTRGQQVTLSCSPISGHRSVSWYQQTPGQGLQFLFEYFSETQRNKGNFPGRFSGRQFSNSRSEMNVSTLELGDSALYLCASSSQGQSSGANVLTFGAGSRLTVL.

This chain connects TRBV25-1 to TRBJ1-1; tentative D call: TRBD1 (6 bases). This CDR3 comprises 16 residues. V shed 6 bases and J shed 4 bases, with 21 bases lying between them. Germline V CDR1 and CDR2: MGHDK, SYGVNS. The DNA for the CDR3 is TGTGCCAGCAGAGCACAGGGAGGAGTAAGGGGCACTGAAGCTTTCTTT. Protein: CASRAQGGVRGTEAFF.

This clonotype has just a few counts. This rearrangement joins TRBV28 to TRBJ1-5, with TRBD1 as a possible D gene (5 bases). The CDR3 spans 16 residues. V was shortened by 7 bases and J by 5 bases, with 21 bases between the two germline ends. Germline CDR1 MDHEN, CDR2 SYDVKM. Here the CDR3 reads CASTPQGGGIDQPQHF. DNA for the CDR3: TGTGCCAGCACCCCCCAGGGCGGTGGGATAGATCAGCCCCAGCATTTT.

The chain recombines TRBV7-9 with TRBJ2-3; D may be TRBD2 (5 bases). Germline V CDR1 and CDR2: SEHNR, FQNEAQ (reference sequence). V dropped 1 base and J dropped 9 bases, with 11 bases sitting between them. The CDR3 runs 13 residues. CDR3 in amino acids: CASSLGRSPTQYF. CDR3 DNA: TGTGCCAGCAGCTTAGGGAGGTCTCCAACGCAGTATTTT.

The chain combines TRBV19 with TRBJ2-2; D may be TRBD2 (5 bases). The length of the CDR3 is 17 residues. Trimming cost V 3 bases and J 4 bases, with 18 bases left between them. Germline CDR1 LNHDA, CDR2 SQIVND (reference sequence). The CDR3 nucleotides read TGTGCCAGTAGTATCGGGGAAATCAGTTCGTCCACCGGGGAGCTGTTTTTT. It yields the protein CASSIGEISSSTGELFF.

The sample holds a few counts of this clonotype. In DNA, the CDR3 is TGTGCCGGCGAGGGACACGGGAATCAGCCCCAGCATTTT. It translates to CAGEGHGNQPQHF. The chain combines TRBV28 with TRBJ1-5; D may be TRBD1 (6 bases). The germline V and J ends were trimmed by 11 bases and 4 bases, with 15 bases remaining between them. Germline V gene sequence: CDR1 MDHEN, CDR2 SYDVKM. This CDR3 has 13 amino acids.

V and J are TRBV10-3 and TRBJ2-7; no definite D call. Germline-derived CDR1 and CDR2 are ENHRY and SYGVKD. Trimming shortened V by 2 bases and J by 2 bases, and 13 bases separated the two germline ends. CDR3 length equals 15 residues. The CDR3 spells CAISEPDKGPYEQYF. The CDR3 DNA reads TGTGCCATCAGTGAGCCTGACAAAGGGCCCTACGAGCAGTACTTC.

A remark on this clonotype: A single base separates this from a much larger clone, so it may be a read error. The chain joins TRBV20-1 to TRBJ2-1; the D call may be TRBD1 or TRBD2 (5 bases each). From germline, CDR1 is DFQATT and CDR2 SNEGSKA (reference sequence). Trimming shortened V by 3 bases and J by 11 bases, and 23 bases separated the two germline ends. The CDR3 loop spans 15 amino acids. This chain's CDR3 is CSAREPGPRGSKQFF. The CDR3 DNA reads TGCAGTGCTAGGGAACCGGGGCCCCGTGGGAGTAAGCAGTTCTTC.

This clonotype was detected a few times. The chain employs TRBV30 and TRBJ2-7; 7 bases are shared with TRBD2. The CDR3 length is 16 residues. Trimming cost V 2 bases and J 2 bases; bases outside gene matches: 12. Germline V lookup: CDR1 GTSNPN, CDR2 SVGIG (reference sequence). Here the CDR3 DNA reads TGTGCCTGGAGTCTCTCGGCGGGAGTGAGAGCCTACGAGCAGTACTTC. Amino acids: CAWSLSAGVRAYEQYF.

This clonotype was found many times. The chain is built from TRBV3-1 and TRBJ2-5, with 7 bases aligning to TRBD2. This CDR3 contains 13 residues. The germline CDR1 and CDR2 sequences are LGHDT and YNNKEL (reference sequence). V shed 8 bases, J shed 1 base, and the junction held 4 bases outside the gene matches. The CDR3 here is CASSPSGQETQYF. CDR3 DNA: TGTGCCAGCTCGCCTAGCGGCCAAGAGACCCAGTACTTC.

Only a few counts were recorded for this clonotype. CDR3 sequence: CASSGIAGGPNEQYF. In DNA form, the CDR3 reads TGTGCCAGCAGCGGAATAGCGGGAGGGCCCAACGAGCAGTACTTC. The genes are TRBV7-6 and TRBJ2-7, with TRBD2 identical over 11 bases. Per the germline V gene, CDR1 is SGHVS and CDR2 is FNYEAQ. The CDR3 totals 15 residues. The V and J ends lost 5 bases and 5 bases, in that order; junction bases with no gene match: 8.

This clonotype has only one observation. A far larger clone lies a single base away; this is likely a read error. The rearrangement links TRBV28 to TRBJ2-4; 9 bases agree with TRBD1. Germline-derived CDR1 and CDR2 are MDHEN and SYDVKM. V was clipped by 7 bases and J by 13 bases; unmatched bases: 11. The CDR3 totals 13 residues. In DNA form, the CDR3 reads TGTGCCAGCATCGATACAGGGGGCAATGAGCAGTACTTC. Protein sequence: CASIDTGGNEQYF.

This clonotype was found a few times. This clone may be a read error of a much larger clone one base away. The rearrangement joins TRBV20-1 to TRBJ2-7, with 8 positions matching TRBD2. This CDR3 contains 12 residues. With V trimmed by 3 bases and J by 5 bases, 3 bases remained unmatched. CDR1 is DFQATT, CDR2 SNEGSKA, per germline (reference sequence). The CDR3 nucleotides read TGCAGTGCTAGCGGGAGGGCCGACGAGCAGTACTTC. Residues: CSASGRADEQYF.

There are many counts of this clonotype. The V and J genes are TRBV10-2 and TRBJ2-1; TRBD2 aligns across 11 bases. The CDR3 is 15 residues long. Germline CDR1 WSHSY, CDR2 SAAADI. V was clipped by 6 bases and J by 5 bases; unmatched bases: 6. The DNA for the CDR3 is TGCGCCAGCAGCCAACTAGCGGGAGCGGACAATGAGCAGTTCTTC. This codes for CASSQLAGADNEQFF.

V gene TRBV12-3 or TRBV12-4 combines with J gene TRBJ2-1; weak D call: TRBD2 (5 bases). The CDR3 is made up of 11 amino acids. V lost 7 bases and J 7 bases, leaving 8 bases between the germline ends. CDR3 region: CASIRGNEQFF. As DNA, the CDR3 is TGTGCCAGCATACGGGGAAATGAGCAGTTCTTC.

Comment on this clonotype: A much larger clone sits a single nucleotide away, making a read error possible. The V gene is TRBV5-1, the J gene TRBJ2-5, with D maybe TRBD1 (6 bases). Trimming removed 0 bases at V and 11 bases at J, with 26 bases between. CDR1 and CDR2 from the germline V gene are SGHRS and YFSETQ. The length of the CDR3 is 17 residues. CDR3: CASSLVPRQGHNNEQYF. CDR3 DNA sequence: TGCGCCAGCAGCTTGGTACCGAGGCAGGGGCATAACAATGAGCAGTACTTC.

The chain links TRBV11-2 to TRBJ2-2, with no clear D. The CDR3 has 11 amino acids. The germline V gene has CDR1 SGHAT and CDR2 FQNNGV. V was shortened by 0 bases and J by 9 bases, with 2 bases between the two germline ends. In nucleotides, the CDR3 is TGTGCCAGCAGCTTAGAGTGGGAGCTGTTTTTT. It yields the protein CASSLEWELFF.

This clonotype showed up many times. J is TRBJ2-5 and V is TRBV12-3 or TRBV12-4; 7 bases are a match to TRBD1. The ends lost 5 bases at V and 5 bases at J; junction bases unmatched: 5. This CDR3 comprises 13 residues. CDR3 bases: TGTGCCAGCAGTACTCCGGGACAGGAGACCCAGTACTTC. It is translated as CASSTPGQETQYF.

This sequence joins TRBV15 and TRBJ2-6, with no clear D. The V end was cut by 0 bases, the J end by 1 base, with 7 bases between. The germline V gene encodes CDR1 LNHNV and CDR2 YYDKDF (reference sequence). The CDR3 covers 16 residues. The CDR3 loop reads CATSRDTRSGANVLTF. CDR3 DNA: TGTGCCACCAGCAGAGATACGCGGTCTGGGGCCAACGTCCTGACTTTC.

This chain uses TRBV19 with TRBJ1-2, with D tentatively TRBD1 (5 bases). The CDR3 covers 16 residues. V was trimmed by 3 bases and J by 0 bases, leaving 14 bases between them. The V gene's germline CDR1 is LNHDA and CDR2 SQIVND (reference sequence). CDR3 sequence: CASSIWGASTNYGYTF. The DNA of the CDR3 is TGTGCCAGTAGTATCTGGGGCGCTTCAACTAACTATGGCTACACCTTC.

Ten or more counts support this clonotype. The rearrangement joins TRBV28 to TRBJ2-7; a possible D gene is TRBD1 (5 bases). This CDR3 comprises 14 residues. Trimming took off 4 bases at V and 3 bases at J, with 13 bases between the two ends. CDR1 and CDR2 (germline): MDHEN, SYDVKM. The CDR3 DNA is TGTGCCAGCAGTTCTCCCGACAGTTACTACGAGCAGTACTTC. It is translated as CASSSPDSYYEQYF.

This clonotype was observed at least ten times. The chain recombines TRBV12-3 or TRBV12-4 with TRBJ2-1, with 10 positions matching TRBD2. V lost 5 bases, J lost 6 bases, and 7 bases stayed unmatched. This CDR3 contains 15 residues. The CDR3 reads CASSPLAGEVNEQFF. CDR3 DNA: TGTGCCAGCAGTCCGCTAGCGGGGGAGGTCAATGAGCAGTTCTTC.

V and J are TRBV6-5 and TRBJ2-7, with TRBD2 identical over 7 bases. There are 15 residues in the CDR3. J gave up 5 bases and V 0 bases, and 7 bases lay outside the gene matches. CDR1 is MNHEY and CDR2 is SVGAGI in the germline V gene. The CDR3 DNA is TGTGCCAGCAGTTACTCGGGCGGGAGTGGCAACGAGCAGTACTTC. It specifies CASSYSGGSGNEQYF.

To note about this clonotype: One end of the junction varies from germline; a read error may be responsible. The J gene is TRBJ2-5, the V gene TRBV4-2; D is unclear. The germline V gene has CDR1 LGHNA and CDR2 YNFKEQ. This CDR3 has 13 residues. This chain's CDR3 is CASSQGNEEAQYF. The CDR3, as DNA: TGTGCCAGCAGCCAAGGAAATGAAGAGGCCCAGTACTTC.

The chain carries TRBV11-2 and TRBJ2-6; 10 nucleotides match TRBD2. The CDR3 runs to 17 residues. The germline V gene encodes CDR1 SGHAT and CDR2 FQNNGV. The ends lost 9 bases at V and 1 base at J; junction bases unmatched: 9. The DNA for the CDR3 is TGTGCCAGTAGCGGGGGGCGCCTCCCGTCTGGGGCCAACGTCCTGACTTTC. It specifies CASSGGRLPSGANVLTF.

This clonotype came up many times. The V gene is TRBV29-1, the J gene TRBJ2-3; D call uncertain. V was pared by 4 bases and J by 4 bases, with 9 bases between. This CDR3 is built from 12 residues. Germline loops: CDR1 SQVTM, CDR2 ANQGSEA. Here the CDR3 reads CSVAAIADTQYF. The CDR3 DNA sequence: TGCAGCGTTGCGGCAATTGCAGATACGCAGTATTTT.

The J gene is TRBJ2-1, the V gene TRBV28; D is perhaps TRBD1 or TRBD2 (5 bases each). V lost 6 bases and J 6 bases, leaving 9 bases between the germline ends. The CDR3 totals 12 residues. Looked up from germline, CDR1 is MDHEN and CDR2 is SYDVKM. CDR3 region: CASRWGTNEQFF. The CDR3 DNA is TGTGCCAGCAGATGGGGGACCAATGAGCAGTTCTTC.

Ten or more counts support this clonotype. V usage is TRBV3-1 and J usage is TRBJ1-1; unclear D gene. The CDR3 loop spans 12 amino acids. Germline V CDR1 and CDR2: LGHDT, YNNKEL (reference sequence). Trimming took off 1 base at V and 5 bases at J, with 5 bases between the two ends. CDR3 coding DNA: TGTGCCAGCAGCCAAGCAGGTACTGAAGCTTTCTTT. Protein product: CASSQAGTEAFF.

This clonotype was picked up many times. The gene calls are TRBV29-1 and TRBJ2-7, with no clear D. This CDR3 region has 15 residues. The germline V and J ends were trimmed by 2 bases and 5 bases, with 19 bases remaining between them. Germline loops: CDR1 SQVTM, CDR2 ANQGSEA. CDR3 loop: CSVELTGHRRNEQYF. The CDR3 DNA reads TGCAGCGTTGAACTCACTGGGCACCGTAGGAACGAGCAGTACTTC.

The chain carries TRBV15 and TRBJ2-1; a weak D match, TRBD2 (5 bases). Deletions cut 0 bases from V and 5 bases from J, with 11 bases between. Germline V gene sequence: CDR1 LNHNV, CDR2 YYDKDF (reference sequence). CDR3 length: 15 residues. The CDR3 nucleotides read TGTGCCACCAGCAGAGATATAGGAGGAAACAATGAGCAGTTCTTC. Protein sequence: CATSRDIGGNNEQFF.

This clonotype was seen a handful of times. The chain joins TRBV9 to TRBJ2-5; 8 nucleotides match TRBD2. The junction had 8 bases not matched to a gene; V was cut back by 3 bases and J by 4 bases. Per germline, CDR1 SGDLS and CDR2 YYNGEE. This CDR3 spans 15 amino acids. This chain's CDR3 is CASSGGSGRRETQYF. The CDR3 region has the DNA TGTGCCAGCAGCGGTGGAAGCGGGAGACGAGAGACCCAGTACTTC.